This TCR beta chain was captured by sequencing in a study of T-cell reconstitution after alpha-beta-depleted transplantation in children. Study-wide findings and caveats: Certain patients had high TCRbeta diversity at day 60, and it came from recipient T cells and thymic progenitors that survived. About two months after transplant, alpha-beta T cells reportedly came from several hundred expanded graft clones.

With respect to this clonotype: What it binds is not known.

TCRbeta library construction was performed incorporating unique molecular identifiers. MiXCR was run by TCRdb on the PCR reads, yielding one entry per CDR3 protein. The table shows around 300,000 distinct CDR3 sequences, with approximately 20% occurring only once. The sequencing here drew on PBMCs, mostly from graft donor cells, taken 180 days after TCRalphabeta/CD19-depleted stem cell transplant. This TCR was sampled from a male patient under 18 who had a stem cell transplant for acute lymphoblastic leukemia, so the T cells may come from the graft donor.

CDR3 residues: CSARFPDRNEQFF. As DNA, the CDR3 is TGCAGTGCTAGATTCCCGGACAGGAATGAGCAGTTCTTC. The chain recombines TRBV20-1 with TRBJ2-1, with 7 positions matching TRBD1. This CDR3 is built from 13 residues. The germline CDR1 and CDR2 sequences are DFQATT and SNEGSKA (reference sequence). After removal of 2 bases from V and 7 bases from J, the junction contained 5 bases not matched to a gene.